The rows below give T cell receptor beta chains drawn from one sample of a study of blood T cells in healthy people across ages. TCRdb re-called the 5' RACE reads through MiXCR, storing one row per CDR3 protein. The data contain fewer than 1.5 million distinct CDR3 sequences, 40% to 50% of them singletons. Sequenced input: blood. The receptors here all came from a woman between 18 and 29 years old in good health. The CDR3 runs from the conserved cysteine through the conserved F or W. D genes are given only for firm matches. Size is stated for part of the rows, as once, few or many counts, or as a class when the clone is expanded.

V gene	J gene	D gene	CDR3 length	clone size	CDR3 protein	CDR3 DNA
TRBV10-3	TRBJ2-7	NA	13	few	CAISEQETYEQYF	TGTGCCATCAGTGAACAGGAGACATACGAGCAGTACTTC
TRBV20-1	TRBJ2-3	NA	15	NA	CSAPDPLGGINTQYF	TGCAGTGCTCCAGACCCACTTGGGGGGATAAATACGCAGTATTTT
TRBV15	TRBJ2-7	TRBD2	16	NA	CATSRDRGGDMYEQYF	TGTGCCACCAGCAGAGATCGGGGGGGGGATATGTACGAGCAGTACTTC
TRBV11-1	TRBJ2-3	TRBD2	22	NA	CASSAFLALAGEETTSTDTQYF	TGTGCCAGCAGCGCCTTTTTAGCCCTAGCGGGGGAGGAAACGACTAGCACAGATACGCAGTATTTT
TRBV25-1	TRBJ2-3	NA	12	NA	CASSESTATQYF	TGTGCCAGCAGTGAATCCACAGCTACGCAGTATTTT
TRBV5-1	TRBJ1-1	TRBD1	15	once	CASSLEGQVNTEAFF	TGCGCCAGCAGCTTGGAGGGACAGGTAAACACTGAAGCTTTCTTT
TRBV14	TRBJ2-3	TRBD2	11	NA	CASSQGLAWYF	TGTGCCAGCAGCCAAGGACTAGCTTGGTATTTT
TRBV21-1	TRBJ2-5	NA	14	NA	CASKELAGEETQYF	TGTGCCAGCAAGGAACTAGCGGGAGAGGAGACCCAGTACTTC
TRBV27	TRBJ2-7	TRBD1	12	NA	CASGTGFNEQYF	TGTGCCAGTGGGACAGGGTTCAACGAGCAGTACTTC
TRBV6-1	TRBJ2-5	TRBD2	16	NA	CASSSSPGGPYNEQYF	TGTGCCAGCAGTTCCAGTCCGGGAGGGCCCTACAATGAGCAGTACTTC